This is a list of T cell receptor beta chains from one sample in a study of blood T cells in healthy people across ages. TCRdb itself ran the 5' RACE reads through MiXCR, one entry per CDR3 protein. The repertoire holds 550,000 to 750,000 distinct CDR3 sequences, with 20% to 25% as singletons. Specimen: blood. These TCRs come from a man between 70 and 80 years old in good health. The CDR3 runs from the conserved cysteine through the conserved F or W. Fields, in order: D gene, J gene, V gene, CDR3 protein. D genes are given only for firm matches.

. TRBJ2-1 TRBV20-1 CSAWRGDLYNEQFF
TRBD2 TRBJ2-5 TRBV10-3 CAISDGAGGQETQYF
. TRBJ1-5 TRBV2 CASSEALMGNQPQHF
TRBD1 TRBJ2-1 TRBV28 CASRGDRALSYNEQFF
TRBD1 TRBJ2-5 TRBV20-1 CSARVQGNLETQYF
. TRBJ2-7 TRBV2 CASSNNKMDPEYF
TRBD2 TRBJ2-5 TRBV3-1 CASRRTTSGTQETQYF
. TRBJ2-5 TRBV5-6 CASSLKSGLGETQYF
. TRBJ2-7 TRBV5-1 CASSLADSSYEQYF
. TRBJ1-5 TRBV20-1 CSASNFRAPYGDQPQHF
. TRBJ2-3 TRBV7-3 CASSFGVADTQYF
TRBD1 TRBJ2-5 TRBV13 CASSRLRTGDSQETQYF
. . TRBV5-1 CASSLTLGREQFF
. TRBJ2-7 TRBV30 CAWGFGRRPSYEQYF
TRBD2 TRBJ2-1 TRBV28 CASSRGGAGYNEQFF
. TRBJ2-5 TRBV4-2 CASSQDSVKYF
TRBD2 TRBJ2-1 TRBV7-9 CASSATSGSYNEQFF
TRBD1 TRBJ1-2 TRBV6-5 CASRGQGHGYTF
TRBD1 TRBJ2-7 TRBV7-9 CASSFAGTGGQSYEQYF
. . TRBV7-9 CASSRRLPTSNEQFF
TRBD1 TRBJ1-1 TRBV6-6 CASSAPTGWTEAFF
TRBD1 TRBJ2-5 TRBV19 CASSFRDRGQGTQYF
TRBD2 . TRBV5-1 CASSPETSGAYEQYF
. TRBJ2-4 TRBV15 CATSRDAGQSQNIQYF
TRBD2 TRBJ2-1 TRBV6-5 CAISRTGGNNEQFF
TRBD1 TRBJ2-1 TRBV25-1 CASSEQGAGGNEQFF
. TRBJ2-4 TRBV20-1 CSAQTGAKNIQYF
. TRBJ1-4 TRBV21-1 CASSSRTDFNEKLFF
TRBD2 TRBJ2-1 TRBV3-1 CASSPPLAPILGNEQFF
. TRBJ2-1 TRBV12-3/TRBV12-4 CSSSYVWISYNEQFF
TRBD1 TRBJ2-7 TRBV13 CASSSNLGYGQGTYEQYF
. TRBJ1-5 TRBV7-2 CASSPITRPGGSNQPQHF
TRBD2 . TRBV20-1 CSASSGLVSYEQYF
TRBD1 . TRBV5-1 CASSLGGTAFTYEQYF
TRBD1 . TRBV29-1 CSVDLGDRVGNEQFF
. TRBJ1-6 TRBV12-3/TRBV12-4 CASSSGSPLHF
. TRBJ1-5 TRBV7-2 CASSNNARGDQPQHF
. TRBJ2-1 TRBV24-1 CATSDPGLASNEQFF
TRBD2 TRBJ2-4 TRBV20-1 CSAQTSVRGNIQYF
. . TRBV20-1 CSARVGGGSNEQYF
TRBD2 TRBJ2-1 TRBV5-1 CASSLASGRGEQFF
. TRBJ2-1 TRBV9 CASSARDSGYNEQSF
TRBD2 TRBJ2-1 TRBV12-3/TRBV12-4 CASSLSAVAGVPSYNEQFF
TRBD2 TRBJ2-3 TRBV6-5 CASSYSSGRLARTDTQYF
. TRBJ2-3 TRBV13 CASSFMVTDTQYF
. TRBJ1-5 TRBV15 CATSRDGNQPQHF
. TRBJ2-2 TRBV5-1 CASSLTAGKNTGEPFF
. TRBJ1-5 TRBV25-1 CASSKEGPGQPQHF
. TRBJ1-4 TRBV7-9 CASSLGLGTNEKLFF
. TRBJ2-4 TRBV10-3 CAISESGGTKNIQYF
. TRBJ2-5 TRBV29-1 CSADNGETQYF
. TRBJ2-2 TRBV19 CASSIEGLYTGELFF
. TRBJ2-3 TRBV3-1 CASSQAGAGTQYF
. TRBJ2-7 TRBV29-1 CSAGLHEQYF